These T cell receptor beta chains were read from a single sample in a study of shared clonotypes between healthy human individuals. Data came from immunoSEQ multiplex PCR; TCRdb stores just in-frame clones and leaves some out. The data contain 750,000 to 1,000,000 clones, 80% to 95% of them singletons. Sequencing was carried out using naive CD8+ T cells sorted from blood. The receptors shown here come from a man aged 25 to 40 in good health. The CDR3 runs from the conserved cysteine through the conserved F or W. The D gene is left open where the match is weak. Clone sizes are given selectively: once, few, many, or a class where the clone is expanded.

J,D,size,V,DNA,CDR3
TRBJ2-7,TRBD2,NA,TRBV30,TGTGCCTGGAGCAGATTACCGGGACTAGCTTCCTACGAGCAGTACTTC,CAWSRLPGLASYEQYF
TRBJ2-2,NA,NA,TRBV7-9,TGTGCCAGCAGCACGACGGGACAGAACACCGGGGAGCTGTTTTTT,CASSTTGQNTGELFF
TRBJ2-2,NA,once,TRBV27,TGTGCCAGCAGCCCCCGACTCCGACAGGATAAGCTGTTTTTT,CASSPRLRQDKLFF
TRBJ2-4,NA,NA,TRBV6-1,TGTGCCAGCAGTGAAGGGGGTTACATTCAGTACTTC,CASSEGGYIQYF
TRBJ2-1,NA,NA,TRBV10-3,TGTGCCATCAGCCCAACAGGAGTCCCCTACAATGAGCAGTTCTTC,CAISPTGVPYNEQFF
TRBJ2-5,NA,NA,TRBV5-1,TGCGCCAGCAGCTTGGGGACAGACTTCCAAGAGACCCAGTACTTC,CASSLGTDFQETQYF
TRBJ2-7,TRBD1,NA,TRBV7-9,TGTGCCAGCAGCTACAACAGGGGGCCCGAGCAGTACTTC,CASSYNRGPEQYF
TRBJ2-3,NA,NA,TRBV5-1,TGCGCCAGCAGCTTGGAGGATAGGGAGGTAGATACGCAGTATTTT,CASSLEDREVDTQYF
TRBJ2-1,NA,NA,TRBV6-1,TGTGCCAGCAGTGATCCACTAGCTCCCAATGAGCAGTTCTTC,CASSDPLAPNEQFF
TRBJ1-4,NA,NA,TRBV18,TGTGCCAGCTCACCCCCCAGCGTTAAAAATGAAAAACTGTTTTTT,CASSPPSVKNEKLFF
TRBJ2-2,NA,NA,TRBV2,TGTGCCAGCAGTGACTGGGGGAGCACCGGGGAGCTGTTTTTT,CASSDWGSTGELFF
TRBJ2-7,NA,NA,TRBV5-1,TGCGCCAGCAGCTTGGGGAAATTTCCGTACGAGCAGTACTTC,CASSLGKFPYEQYF
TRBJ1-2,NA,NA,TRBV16,TGTGCCAGCAGCCAAGAGAATGGGGCAGCGGATGGCTACACCTTC,CASSQENGAADGYTF
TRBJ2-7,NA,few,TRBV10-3,TGTGCCGCCCGCTCAGGGAACGAGCAGTACTTC,CAARSGNEQYF
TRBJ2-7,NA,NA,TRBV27,TGTGCCAGCAGTTTAGCGGGGGACAGCTCCTACGAGCAGTACTTC,CASSLAGDSSYEQYF
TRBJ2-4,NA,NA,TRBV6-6,TGTGCCAGCAGTTACTCTCGAGACATTCAGTACTTC,CASSYSRDIQYF
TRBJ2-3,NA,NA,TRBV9,TGTGCCAGCAGCCAAGAAGGGGATACGCAGTATTTT,CASSQEGDTQYF
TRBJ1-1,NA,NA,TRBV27,TGTGCCAGTGGTGCGTTGGGGAGCACTGAAGCTTTCTTT,CASGALGSTEAFF
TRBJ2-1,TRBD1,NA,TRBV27,TGTGCCAGCCTAGATCAGACAGGGGACAATGAGCAGTTCTTC,CASLDQTGDNEQFF
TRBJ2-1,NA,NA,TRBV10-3,TGTGCCATCAGTGTGAACCGCGCCTCGCATGAGCAGTTCTTC,CAISVNRASHEQFF
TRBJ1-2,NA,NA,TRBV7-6,TGTGCCAGCAGCTTAACAGGAGGTTATGACTACACCTTC,CASSLTGGYDYTF
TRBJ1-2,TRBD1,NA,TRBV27,TGTGCCAGCAGTCCACGTCACCGGGACAGGGTGTATAACTATGGCTACACCTTC,CASSPRHRDRVYNYGYTF
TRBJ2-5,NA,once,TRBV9,TGTGCCAGCAGCCCTAGGGGGGGACTGCTGGAGACCCAGTACTTC,CASSPRGGLLETQYF
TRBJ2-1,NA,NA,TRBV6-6,TGTGCCAGCAGGGTTAGCGGTGACTCCTACAATGAGCAGTTCTTC,CASRVSGDSYNEQFF
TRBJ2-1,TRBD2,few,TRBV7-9,TGTGCCAGCAGAGGGGAACTAGCGGGAGTTCTTTACAATGAGCAGTTCTTC,CASRGELAGVLYNEQFF
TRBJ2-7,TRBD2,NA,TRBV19,TGTGCCAGTAGTTCACGTAGCGGGAGGTACGAGCAGTACTTC,CASSSRSGRYEQYF
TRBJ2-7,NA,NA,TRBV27,TGTGCCAGCAGTCAGGGGACGGCCTACGAGCAGTACTTC,CASSQGTAYEQYF
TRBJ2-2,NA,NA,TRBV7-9,TGTGCCAGCAGCTTAGCGAGGGACTCGAACACCGGGGAGCTGTTTTTT,CASSLARDSNTGELFF
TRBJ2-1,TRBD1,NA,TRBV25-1,TGTGCCAGCAATCCCGCACAGGGACAGGGGAACTCCTACAATGAGCAGTTCTTC,CASNPAQGQGNSYNEQFF
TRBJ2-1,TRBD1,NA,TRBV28,TGTGCCAGCAGGCTACAGGGGTCCTACAATGAGCAGTTCTTC,CASRLQGSYNEQFF
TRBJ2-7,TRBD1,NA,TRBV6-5,TGTGCCAGCAGCCAGGACAGGGCCTTCTACGAGCAGTACTTC,CASSQDRAFYEQYF
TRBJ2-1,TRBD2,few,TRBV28,TGTGCCAGCAGTTTACTAGCGGGGGTTAATGAGCAGTTCTTC,CASSLLAGVNEQFF
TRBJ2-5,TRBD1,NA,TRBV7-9,TGTGCCAGCAGCACAGGGACAGGGGAATCTCAAGAGACCCAGTACTTC,CASSTGTGESQETQYF
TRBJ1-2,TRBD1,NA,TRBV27,TGTGCCAGCAGGGACAGGGGGTTGGATGGCTACACCTTC,CASRDRGLDGYTF
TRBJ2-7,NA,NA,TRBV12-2,TGTGCAAGTCGCCCGAACAGTTGCGGGGGGACCTACGAGCAGTACTTC,CASRPNSCGGTYEQYF
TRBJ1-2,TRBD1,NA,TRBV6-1,TGTGCCAGCAGTGGGACAGGGTATTTATGGGGCTACACCTTC,CASSGTGYLWGYTF
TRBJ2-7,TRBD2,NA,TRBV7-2,TGTGCCAGCAGCTTAGCGGCGGGAGAAGTAGTTTACGAGCAGTACTTC,CASSLAAGEVVYEQYF
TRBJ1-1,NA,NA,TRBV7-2,TGTGCCAGCAGCCAGGACAGTAACACTGAAGCTTTCTTT,CASSQDSNTEAFF
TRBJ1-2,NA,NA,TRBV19,TGTGCCAGTACACAGAATTTGATATTCGGCTACACCTTC,CASTQNLIFGYTF
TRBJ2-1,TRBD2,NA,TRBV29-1,TGCAGCGTTGAAGGATCCCAGGTAGCGGGAGAAGATGAGCAGTTCTTC,CSVEGSQVAGEDEQFF
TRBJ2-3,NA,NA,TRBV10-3,TGTGCCATCAGTGTGGGACGGGGCTACACAGATACGCAGTATTTT,CAISVGRGYTDTQYF
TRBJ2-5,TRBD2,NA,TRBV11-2,TGTGCCAGCAGCGGTAGCGGGAGAGGCCAAGAGACCCAGTACTTC,CASSGSGRGQETQYF